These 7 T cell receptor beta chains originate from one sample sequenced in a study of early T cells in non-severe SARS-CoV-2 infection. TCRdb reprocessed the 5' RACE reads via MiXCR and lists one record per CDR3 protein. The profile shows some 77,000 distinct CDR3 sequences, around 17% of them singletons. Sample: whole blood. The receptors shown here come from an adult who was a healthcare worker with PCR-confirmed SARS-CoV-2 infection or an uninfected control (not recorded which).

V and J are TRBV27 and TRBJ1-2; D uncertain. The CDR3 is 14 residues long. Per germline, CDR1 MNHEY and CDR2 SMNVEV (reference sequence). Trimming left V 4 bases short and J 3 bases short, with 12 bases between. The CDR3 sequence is CASSSLGSDYGYTF. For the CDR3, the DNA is TGTGCCAGCAGTTCCCTGGGTAGCGACTATGGCTACACCTTC.

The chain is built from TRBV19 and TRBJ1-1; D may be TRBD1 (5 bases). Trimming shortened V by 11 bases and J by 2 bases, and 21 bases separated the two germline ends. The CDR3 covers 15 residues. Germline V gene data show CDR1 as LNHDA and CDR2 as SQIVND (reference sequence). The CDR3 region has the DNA TGTGCCGGGATTAAGAATACAGGCGCAAACACTGAAGCTTTCTTT. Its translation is CAGIKNTGANTEAFF.

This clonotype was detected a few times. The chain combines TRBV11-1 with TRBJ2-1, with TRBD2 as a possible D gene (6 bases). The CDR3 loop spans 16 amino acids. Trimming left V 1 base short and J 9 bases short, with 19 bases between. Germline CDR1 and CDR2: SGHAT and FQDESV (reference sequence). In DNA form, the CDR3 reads TGTGCCAGCAGCTTAGTAGCGGCCGCCTTACAAGGTGAGCAGTTCTTC. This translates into CASSLVAAALQGEQFF.

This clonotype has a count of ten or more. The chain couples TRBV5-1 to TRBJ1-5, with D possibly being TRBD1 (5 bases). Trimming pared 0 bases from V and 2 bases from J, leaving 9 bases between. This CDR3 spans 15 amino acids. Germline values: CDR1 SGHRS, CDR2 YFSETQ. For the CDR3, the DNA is TGCGCCAGCAGCTTGGCGGGGGTCGGCAATCAGCCCCAGCATTTT. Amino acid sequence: CASSLAGVGNQPQHF.

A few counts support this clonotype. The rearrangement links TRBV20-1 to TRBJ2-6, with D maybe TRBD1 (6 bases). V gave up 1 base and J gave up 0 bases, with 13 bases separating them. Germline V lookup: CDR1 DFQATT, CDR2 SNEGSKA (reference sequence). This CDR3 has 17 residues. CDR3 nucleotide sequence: TGCAGTGCTAGAGGTCCGGGACAACACTCTGGGGCCAACGTCCTGACTTTC. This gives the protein CSARGPGQHSGANVLTF.

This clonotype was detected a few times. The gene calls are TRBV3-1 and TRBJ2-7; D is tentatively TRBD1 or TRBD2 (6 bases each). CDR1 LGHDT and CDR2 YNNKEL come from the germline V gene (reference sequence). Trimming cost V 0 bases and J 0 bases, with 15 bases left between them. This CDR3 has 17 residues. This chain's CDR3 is CASSQEFGGSSSYEQYF. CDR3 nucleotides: TGTGCCAGCAGCCAAGAGTTCGGGGGCTCAAGCTCCTACGAGCAGTACTTC.

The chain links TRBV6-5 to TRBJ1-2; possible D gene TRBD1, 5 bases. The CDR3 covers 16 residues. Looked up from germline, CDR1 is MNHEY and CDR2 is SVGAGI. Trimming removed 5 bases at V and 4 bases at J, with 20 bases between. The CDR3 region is CASSLAGGDWGYGYTF. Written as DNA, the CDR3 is TGTGCCAGCAGTCTAGCTGGGGGTGATTGGGGCTATGGCTACACCTTC.